These 27 T cell receptor beta chains were all obtained from the same sample, sequenced in a study of regulatory dendritic cells for organ transplantation. Allogeneic regulatory or mature dendritic cells were co-cultured for 4 to 6 days with CFSE-labeled sorted T cells at 1:10. These receptors are not linked to any known antigen. The data were produced by immunoSEQ multiplex PCR, yet TCRdb's version contains in-frame clones alone and is incomplete. Altogether more than 9,500 clones are present, approximately 56% being singletons, with the ten largest covering around 1.2%. The sequencing input was naive CD8+ T cells from blood cultured with dendritic cells. The sample's subset: CD45RA+ naive T cells. All receptors derive from a human donor in good health.

The chain recombines TRBV7-2 with TRBJ1-3; D may be TRBD1 (6 bases). This CDR3 has 17 residues. The germline gives CDR1 SGHTA, CDR2 FQGNSA. V lost 2 bases and J lost 0, with 14 bases in between. The CDR3 sequence is CASSLFSRGFSGNTIYF. The CDR3 region has the DNA TGTGCCAGCAGCTTATTTTCCAGGGGCTTCTCTGGAAACACCATATATTTT. The full variable domain, its missing parts supplied by reference TRBV7-2 and TRBJ1-3, is GAGVSQSPSNKVTEKGKDVELRCDPISGHTALYWYRQSLGQGLEFLIYFQGNSAPDKSGLPSDRFSAERTGGSVSTLTIQRTQQEDSAVYLCASSLFSRGFSGNTIYFGEGSWLTVV.

This clone came up once. The chain carries TRBV13 and TRBJ2-5, with D perhaps TRBD2 (5 bases). Germline V gene data show CDR1 as PRHDT and CDR2 as FYEKMQ (reference sequence). The V and J ends lost 5 bases and 2 bases respectively, with 15 bases between them. The CDR3 has 15 amino acids. For the CDR3, the DNA is TGTGCCAGCAGCCCGAGGGCTACCTATCAAGAGACCCAGTACTTC. As protein: CASSPRATYQETQYF.

The chain has TRBV5-4 and TRBJ1-1; unclear D gene. This CDR3 is 15 amino acids long. Between the trimmed V and J ends, which lost 3 bases and 1 base, there was a span of 13 bases. Germline CDR1 and CDR2: SGHNT and YYREEE (reference sequence). CDR3 bases: TGTGCCAGCAGCTGGCCCGGGAGGGAGAACACTGAAGCTTTCTTT. It translates to CASSWPGRENTEAFF.

The chain joins TRBV19 to TRBJ2-1; no clear D gene. Trimming cost V 7 bases and J 3 bases, with 13 bases left between them. The CDR3 has 14 residues. Germline CDR1 reads LNHDA; CDR2 reads SQIVND (reference sequence). The CDR3 DNA follows: TGTGCCAGTAAAGACGGGTCCTTCTACAATGAGCAGTTCTTC. It specifies CASKDGSFYNEQFF.

This clone was picked up a small number of times. The rearrangement links TRBV6-5 to TRBJ2-1; D is possibly TRBD2 (6 bases). The germline gives CDR1 MNHEY, CDR2 SVGAGI. The CDR3 extends over 15 amino acids. Trimming left V 2 bases short and J 6 bases short, with 14 bases between. CDR3 nucleotides: TGTGCCAGCAGTTACCCCATGGGAGGAGGCAATGAGCAGTTCTTC. It codes for CASSYPMGGGNEQFF.

This clone occurred a few times. The V call is TRBV7-9, the J call TRBJ2-7; 9 bases map to TRBD1. This CDR3 is 13 amino acids long. Trimming cost V 3 bases and J 4 bases; bases outside gene matches: 1. CDR1 is SEHNR, CDR2 FQNEAQ, per germline (reference sequence). Here the CDR3 reads CASSFGQGYEQYF. The CDR3 DNA sequence: TGTGCCAGCAGCTTCGGACAGGGGTACGAGCAGTACTTC.

The chain recombines TRBV19 with TRBJ2-1; 9 bases map to TRBD2. With 6 bases clipped from V and 6 bases from J, the junction kept 9 bases outside the gene matches. The germline CDR1 and CDR2 sequences are LNHDA and SQIVND (reference sequence). The CDR3 contains 15 residues. As DNA, the CDR3 is TGTGCCAGTAGATTCCTCGCGGGAGGGTTCAATGAGCAGTTCTTC. This codes for CASRFLAGGFNEQFF.

The chain is built from TRBV6-5 and TRBJ1-5; D not certain. Per germline, CDR1 MNHEY and CDR2 SVGAGI. Trimming removed 7 bases from V and 4 bases from J, with 11 bases in between. The CDR3 consists of 13 residues. CDR3 sequence: CASTPSQNQPQHF. The CDR3 DNA is TGTGCCAGCACCCCTAGCCAGAATCAGCCCCAGCATTTT.

The J gene is TRBJ1-3, the V gene TRBV2; 7 nucleotides agree with TRBD1. Germline trimming cut 3 bases from V and 0 bases from J; bases unmatched to any gene: 5. Germline CDR1 is SNHLY and CDR2 is FYNNEI. This CDR3 is 16 amino acids long. The DNA for the CDR3 is TGTGCCAGCAGTGAGGGACAGAGCTTCTCTGGAAACACCATATATTTT. Its protein product is CASSEGQSFSGNTIYF.

This sequence joins TRBV7-9 and TRBJ2-7, with 7 bases matching TRBD1. The V gene's germline CDR1 is SEHNR and CDR2 FQNEAQ (reference sequence). With 5 bases clipped from V and 4 bases from J, the junction kept 11 bases outside the gene matches. The CDR3 has 15 amino acids. This chain's CDR3 is CASSPRDSTEYEQYF. As DNA, the CDR3 is TGTGCCAGCAGCCCAAGGGACAGCACAGAGTACGAGCAGTACTTC.

The genes are TRBV5-6 and TRBJ1-1; maybe TRBD1 (5 bases). The CDR3 covers 14 residues. Germline assignment: CDR1 SGHDT and CDR2 YYEEEE. V gave up 1 base and J gave up 4 bases, with 11 bases separating them. In nucleotides, the CDR3 is TGTGCCAGCAGCTTGAGGTCCCAGGGCACTGAAGCTTTCTTT. As protein: CASSLRSQGTEAFF.

The rearrangement uses TRBV29-1 and TRBJ1-1; unclear D gene. Trimming shortened V by 6 bases and J by 6 bases, and 14 bases separated the two germline ends. Germline V gene data show CDR1 as SQVTM and CDR2 as ANQGSEA. The CDR3 contains 12 residues. CDR3 sequence reads: CSVVGNEPEAFF. The CDR3 DNA reads TGCAGCGTCGTCGGGAACGAGCCTGAAGCTTTCTTT.

This clone occurred a few times. The chain carries TRBV11-2 and TRBJ2-2, with D possibly matching TRBD2 (5 bases). This CDR3 is built from 14 residues. Deletions cut 8 bases from V and 0 bases from J, with 10 bases between. Germline V gene data show CDR1 as SGHAT and CDR2 as FQNNGV. The CDR3 DNA sequence: TGTGCCAGCGGACTTCGGGCGAACACCGGGGAGCTGTTTTTT. The encoded protein is CASGLRANTGELFF.

The gene calls are TRBV14 and TRBJ2-3; 10 bases align to TRBD2. Germline V gives CDR1 SGHDN, CDR2 FVKESK. This CDR3 spans 19 amino acids. Trimming at V came to 1 base and at J to 0 bases, leaving 10 bases not matched to a gene. The CDR3: CASSQGPQTSGPSTDTQYF. Here the CDR3 DNA reads TGTGCCAGCAGCCAAGGGCCCCAGACTAGCGGGCCAAGCACAGATACGCAGTATTTT.

The V and J genes are TRBV7-6 and TRBJ1-1; D perhaps matches TRBD1 (6 bases). This CDR3 has 14 residues. V was trimmed by 3 bases and J by 5 bases, leaving 13 bases between them. Germline V gene data show CDR1 as SGHVS and CDR2 as FNYEAQ. CDR3 bases: TGTGCCAGCAGCTTTTGGGGGGGCTCTACTGAAGCTTTCTTT. Its translation is CASSFWGGSTEAFF.

The V call is TRBV6-6, the J call TRBJ1-5; TRBD1 matches 10 bases. CDR1 MNHNY and CDR2 SVGAGI come from the germline V gene (reference sequence). There are 15 residues in the CDR3. The J segment lost 5 bases and the V segment lost 6 bases, leaving 7 bases of the junction unmatched. The CDR3 DNA is TGTGCCAGCAGCCCTGGGACAGGGGATTATCAGCCCCAGCATTTT. Translated: CASSPGTGDYQPQHF.

This chain connects TRBV27 to TRBJ1-6; D not certain. Germline loops: CDR1 MNHEY, CDR2 SMNVEV (reference sequence). The CDR3 runs 14 residues. The V gene lost 5 bases and the J gene lost 0 bases, with 5 bases spanning the gap. CDR3 sequence (DNA): TGTGCCAGCAGTATTCGCTCCTATAATTCACCCCTCCACTTT. Its protein is CASSIRSYNSPLHF.

The J gene is TRBJ2-1, the V gene TRBV29-1; 8 bases are a match to TRBD2. Per the germline V gene, CDR1 is SQVTM and CDR2 is ANQGSEA. The CDR3 is 13 residues long. J gave up 9 bases and V 3 bases, and 7 bases lay outside the gene matches. As DNA, the CDR3 is TGCAGCGTTGAGCGGGGGGCCCCATTTGAGCAGTTCTTC. Translation: CSVERGAPFEQFF.

This clone has only a few counts. This rearrangement joins TRBV4-2 to TRBJ2-4; 9 bases are a match to TRBD1. Germline V lookup: CDR1 LGHNA, CDR2 YNFKEQ. This CDR3 contains 17 residues. V was pared by 3 bases and J by 1 base, with 7 bases of the junction left unmatched. The CDR3 protein is CASSHLTGGEAKNIQYF. In DNA, the CDR3 is TGTGCCAGCAGCCATCTCACAGGGGGCGAGGCCAAAAACATTCAGTACTTC.

This clone came up a few times. The chain employs TRBV27 and TRBJ2-7; 9 nucleotides match TRBD1. The CDR3 spans 14 residues. Germline assignment: CDR1 MNHEY and CDR2 SMNVEV (reference sequence). After removal of 5 bases from V and 6 bases from J, the junction contained 8 bases not matched to a gene. The CDR3 bases are TGTGCCAGCAGTCACCGGGACAGGGCCCTCGAGCAGTACTTC. This translates into CASSHRDRALEQYF.

A few counts support this clone. The chain is built from TRBV7-9 and TRBJ2-2; D is ambiguous. CDR1 and CDR2 (germline): SEHNR, FQNEAQ (reference sequence). Trimming took 5 bases from V and 6 from J, leaving 19 bases between them. The length of the CDR3 is 16 residues. CDR3 sequence (DNA): TGTGCCAGCAGCCCCGGTTTCGGTGAATTCGCCGGGGAGCTGTTTTTT. Its protein product is CASSPGFGEFAGELFF.

This clone was observed a handful of times. V is TRBV9 and J is TRBJ2-7; 11 bases align to TRBD1. The CDR3 is 17 amino acids. Germline assignment: CDR1 SGDLS and CDR2 YYNGEE. V dropped 0 bases and J dropped 5; count of bases not matched to a gene: 10. DNA of the CDR3: TGTGCCAGCAGCGTAGGGGATTGGACAGGGGGCAGGAACGAGCAGTACTTC. As protein: CASSVGDWTGGRNEQYF.

The V call is TRBV19, the J call TRBJ1-1; 12 nucleotides line up with TRBD1. V dropped 1 base and J dropped 8; count of bases not matched to a gene: 11. Germline CDR1 and CDR2: LNHDA and SQIVND (reference sequence). The CDR3 is made up of 17 amino acids. The CDR3 is CASSIVGTGGGGPEAFF. DNA of the CDR3: TGTGCCAGTAGTATAGTCGGGACAGGGGGCGGTGGACCCGAAGCTTTCTTT.

The CDR3 sequence: CASSSPGGETQYF. The CDR3 DNA reads as TGTGCCAGCAGCTCACCCGGGGGGGAGACCCAGTACTTC. The chain has TRBV7-8 and TRBJ2-5; 7 positions match TRBD2. Germline V CDR1 and CDR2: SGHVS, FQNEAQ. V shed 4 bases, J shed 5 bases, and the junction held 4 bases outside the gene matches. The CDR3 consists of 13 residues.

This clone occurred a few times. This chain uses TRBV27 with TRBJ2-7; D may be TRBD1 (6 bases). This CDR3 contains 13 residues. Germline assignment: CDR1 MNHEY and CDR2 SMNVEV (reference sequence). Deletions cut 5 bases from V and 3 bases from J, with 11 bases between. The CDR3 sequence: CASSLTDSYEQYF. In DNA form, the CDR3 reads TGTGCCAGCAGTCTTACGGACAGCTACGAGCAGTACTTC.

The chain is built from TRBV4-1 and TRBJ2-7; 13 bases align to TRBD2. Germline V gene data show CDR1 as MGHRA and CDR2 as YSYEKL. Losses at the gene ends were 2 bases for V and 6 bases for J; bases not matched to a gene: 4. There are 15 residues in the CDR3. The CDR3 DNA sequence: TGCGCCAGCAGCCAAAGACTAGCGGGGGGTTCCGAGCAGTACTTC. Translating it yields CASSQRLAGGSEQYF.

This chain connects TRBV9 to TRBJ2-7, with D perhaps TRBD1 (5 bases). CDR3 size: 14 residues. Germline CDR1 SGDLS, CDR2 YYNGEE. V lost 4 bases and J 8 bases, leaving 19 bases between the germline ends. The CDR3 here is CASSPTDSLSQQYF. The CDR3, as DNA: TGTGCCAGCAGCCCGACAGACTCCCTTTCCCAGCAGTACTTC.